The next 19 T cell receptor beta chains were all read from a single sample in a study of T cell responses to AZD1222 COVID-19 vaccine. Some clones are missing from TCRdb's copy, which holds only in-frame ones; the method was immunoSEQ multiplex PCR. Of 140,000 or so clones listed, about nine tenths were seen once; the top ten hold roughly 1.7%. Sequenced here: peripheral blood, sampled 28 days after the second AZD1222 dose. The receptors derive from an adult who received the AZD1222 COVID-19 vaccine.

This clone was counted a few times. The gene calls are TRBV14 and TRBJ2-7; D is possibly TRBD1 (5 bases). The CDR3 has 14 amino acids. V lost 4 bases to trimming and J lost 6 bases, with 16 bases between them. Germline assignment: CDR1 SGHDN and CDR2 FVKESK. The CDR3 bases are TGTGCCAGCAGCCGAGAAAGGGGAACTGCCGAGCAGTACTTC. As protein: CASSRERGTAEQYF.

About this clone itself: Compared with germline, one end of the junction differs, possibly owing to a read error. V is TRBV14 and J is TRBJ1-3; D is unclear. Germline CDR1 SGHDN, CDR2 FVKESK. The CDR3 contains 13 residues. CDR3 bases: TGTGCCAGCAGCCAAGATCTAAGCCAGGTTGCGGCCTTT. Amino acid sequence: CASSQDLSQVAAF.

This clone was detected once. J is TRBJ1-6 and V is TRBV11-2; TRBD1 might be the D (5 bases). V was clipped by 6 bases and J by 10 bases, with 19 bases between them. CDR1 and CDR2 from the germline V gene are SGHAT and FQNNGV. The length of the CDR3 is 15 residues. CDR3 residues: CASRSFSGRKSPLHF. CDR3 DNA sequence: TGTGCCAGCAGGAGTTTTTCGGGACGTAAATCACCCCTCCACTTT.

The V call is TRBV7-9, the J call TRBJ2-1; D perhaps matches TRBD2 (6 bases). V shed 5 bases and J shed 6 bases, with 11 bases lying between them. There are 13 residues in the CDR3. The germline V gene has CDR1 SEHNR and CDR2 FQNEAQ (reference sequence). The CDR3 reads CASSITSPNEQFF. Written as DNA, the CDR3 is TGTGCCAGCAGCATCACTAGCCCCAATGAGCAGTTCTTC. Looking up the rest from reference TRBV7-9 and TRBJ2-1 gives the full variable domain: DTGVSQNPRHKITKRGQNVTFRCDPISEHNRLYWYRQTLGQGPEFLTYFQNEAQLEKSRLLSDRFSAERPKGSFSTLEIQRTEQGDSAMYLCASSITSPNEQFFGPGTRLTVL.

This clone was picked up one time. V usage is TRBV27 and J usage is TRBJ2-1, with 7 bases that match TRBD1. Germline CDR1 MNHEY, CDR2 SMNVEV (reference sequence). CDR3 length equals 17 residues. The V and J ends lost 4 bases and 2 bases, in that order; junction bases with no gene match: 11. The CDR3, as DNA: TGTGCCAGCAGTTCCCCCCCGACAGGGAAGACCTACAATGAGCAGTTCTTC. Translating it yields CASSSPPTGKTYNEQFF.

The chain couples TRBV7-9 to TRBJ1-2; D gene ambiguous. The CDR3 covers 13 residues. The germline V gene encodes CDR1 SEHNR and CDR2 FQNEAQ (reference sequence). Trimming pared 6 bases from V and 4 bases from J, leaving 12 bases between. The CDR3 protein is CASSRDGIYGYTF. Written as DNA, the CDR3 is TGTGCCAGCAGTCGAGACGGGATCTATGGCTACACCTTC.

The V call is TRBV7-8, the J call TRBJ2-1, with D possibly TRBD2 on 5 matching bases. This CDR3 comprises 15 residues. Germline values: CDR1 SGHVS, CDR2 FQNEAQ. V was clipped by 2 bases and J by 7 bases, with 15 bases between them. CDR3 DNA sequence: TGTGCCAGCAGCTTAAGGTATGGGTCGGGGAATGAGCAGTTCTTC. Protein: CASSLRYGSGNEQFF. Based on the CDR3 plus reference TRBV7-8 and TRBJ2-1, the full variable domain is GAGVSQSPRYKVAKRGQDVALRCDPISGHVSLFWYQQALGQGPEFLTYFQNEAQLDKSGLPSDRFFAERPEGSVSTLKIQRTQQEDSAVYLCASSLRYGSGNEQFFGPGTRLTVL.

CDR3 loop: CASSRGTSGYNEQFF. The CDR3 DNA is TGCGCCAGCAGTAGAGGGACTAGCGGGTACAATGAGCAGTTCTTC. V and J are TRBV5-1 and TRBJ2-1, with 12 bases matching TRBD2. J was trimmed by 4 bases and V by 5 bases; bases with no gene match: 4. The CDR3 contains 15 residues. The germline CDR1 and CDR2 sequences are SGHRS and YFSETQ.

The genes are TRBV6-2 or TRBV6-3 and TRBJ2-7; 12 nucleotides align to TRBD2. The germline gives CDR1 MNHEY, CDR2 SVGEGT. V shed 2 bases, J shed 7 bases, and the junction held 6 bases outside the gene matches. This CDR3 comprises 15 residues. The CDR3 DNA reads as TGTGCCAGCAGTTACCCCCGACTAGCGGGAGAGGAGCAGTACTTC. Its translation is CASSYPRLAGEEQYF.

The V and J genes are TRBV5-4 and TRBJ2-2; D unclear. Germline lookup yields CDR1 SGHNT and CDR2 YYREEE (reference sequence). This CDR3 has 13 amino acids. The germline V and J ends were trimmed by 5 bases and 7 bases, with 12 bases remaining between them. The CDR3 region is CASRVDSGGELFF. As DNA, the CDR3 is TGTGCCAGCAGGGTCGACTCGGGCGGGGAGCTGTTTTTT.

The rearrangement uses TRBV28 and TRBJ1-2, with D tentatively TRBD1 (5 bases). This CDR3 has 12 amino acids. Germline CDR1 MDHEN, CDR2 SYDVKM. Trimming shortened V by 10 bases and J by 3 bases, and 12 bases separated the two germline ends. The CDR3: CATAGGYYGYTF. The CDR3 DNA reads as TGTGCCACCGCGGGGGGGTACTATGGCTACACCTTC.

This chain uses TRBV3-1 (or the pseudogene TRBV3-2) with TRBJ2-7, with TRBD2 as a possible D gene (6 bases). With 2 bases removed from V and 7 bases from J, the gap between germline ends came to 12 bases. CDR3 size: 13 residues. The germline gives CDR1 LGHDT, CDR2 YNNKEL (reference sequence). The CDR3 sequence is CASSQTGVGEQYF. As DNA, the CDR3 is TGTGCCAGCAGCCAAACGGGAGTGGGAGAGCAGTACTTC.

This clone was seen a single time. This chain connects TRBV10-3 to TRBJ1-2, with 10 positions matching TRBD1. The CDR3 spans 14 residues. Losses at the gene ends were 6 bases for V and 4 bases for J; bases not matched to a gene: 5. Germline CDR1 reads ENHRY; CDR2 reads SYGVKD. CDR3 amino acids: CAIRTGQGSYGYTF. CDR3 coding DNA: TGTGCCATCAGGACGGGACAGGGGTCCTATGGCTACACCTTC.

J is TRBJ1-1 and V is TRBV6-5; weak D call: TRBD1 (5 bases). Trimming shortened V by 0 bases and J by 5 bases, and 16 bases separated the two germline ends. This CDR3 spans 16 amino acids. CDR1 and CDR2 from the germline V gene are MNHEY and SVGAGI. The CDR3 is CASSYSRLMGDTEAFF. Here the CDR3 DNA reads TGTGCCAGCAGTTACTCGAGATTAATGGGGGATACTGAAGCTTTCTTT.

The rearrangement joins TRBV7-8 to TRBJ2-6; D perhaps matches TRBD1 (5 bases). V lost 3 bases and J lost 2, with 17 bases in between. Germline V lookup: CDR1 SGHVS, CDR2 FQNEAQ. CDR3 length equals 18 residues. Here the CDR3 DNA reads TGTGCCAGCAGCTTCCCAACAGGTTCCTCTACTGGGGCCAACGTCCTGACTTTC. It specifies CASSFPTGSSTGANVLTF.

The gene calls are TRBV4-1 and TRBJ1-2, with no clear D. With 0 bases removed from V and 8 bases from J, the gap between germline ends came to 10 bases. The CDR3 loop spans 13 amino acids. The germline V gene has CDR1 MGHRA and CDR2 YSYEKL. The DNA for the CDR3 is TGCGCCAGCAGCCAAGATCTCGGCGGGGGCTACACCTTC. This translates into CASSQDLGGGYTF.

The J gene is TRBJ2-1, the V gene TRBV6-5, with 7 bases that match TRBD2. This CDR3 contains 14 residues. V shed 4 bases and J 1 base; nucleotides not matched to a gene: 1. Germline V gene data show CDR1 as MNHEY and CDR2 as SVGAGI. CDR3 sequence (DNA): TGTGCCAGCAGTTTAGCGGGTTCCTACAATGAGCAGTTCTTC. Protein product: CASSLAGSYNEQFF.

The chain links TRBV11-2 to TRBJ2-1; 10 nucleotides match TRBD2. V lost 3 bases to trimming and J lost 9 bases; unmatched junction nucleotides: 2. CDR1 SGHAT and CDR2 FQNNGV come from the germline V gene. The length of the CDR3 is 13 residues. The CDR3 region is CASSLGLAREQFF. Written as DNA, the CDR3 is TGTGCCAGCAGCTTGGGACTAGCGCGTGAGCAGTTCTTC.

The chain couples TRBV19 to TRBJ1-1; the D is unclear. The CDR3 totals 15 residues. Germline-derived CDR1 and CDR2 are LNHDA and SQIVND (reference sequence). V lost 7 bases and J lost 6, with 21 bases in between. CDR3 region: CASTSRLIPDPEAFF. DNA of the CDR3: TGTGCCAGTACCTCCCGTCTCATCCCCGACCCTGAAGCTTTCTTT.